A selection of T cell receptor beta chains follows, all from one sample in a study of early T cells in non-severe SARS-CoV-2 infection. TCRdb used MiXCR to reprocess the 5' RACE reads, holding one entry per CDR3 protein. The sample has about 110,000 distinct CDR3 sequences; 9.5% to 13% are singletons. Sequenced: whole blood. The receptor source for this set is an adult who was a healthcare worker with PCR-confirmed SARS-CoV-2 infection or an uninfected control (not recorded which). CDR3s include the opening cysteine and the closing phenylalanine or tryptophan. D genes are given only for firm matches.

TRBV25-1,-,CASQGRSSYEQYF
TRBV30,-,CAWRGPGLAYNEQFF
TRBV10-1,-,CASSESGLTNTGELFF
TRBV28,-,CASRLDGYEQYF
TRBV10-3,-,CAISRPGPEAQYF
TRBV5-4,-,CASSRDKNTGELFF
TRBV28,TRBD1,CASSSPAGGQPQHF
TRBV28,-,CASSSSGTGTNEQFF
TRBV29-1,-,CSVTRVNTEAFF
TRBV29-1,TRBD2,CSVPAGGPRELFF
TRBV3-1,-,CASSHWTWGNTEAFF
TRBV19,-,CASTQGNNQPQHF
TRBV29-1,TRBD1,CSVGQPGEKLFF
TRBV11-2,TRBD2,CASSPGRGGTDTQYF
TRBV5-1,-,CASSLVKGSYNEQFF
TRBV6-5,-,CASSYHQGAQYF
TRBV20-1,TRBD1,CSASETGGHSPLHF
TRBV7-7,TRBD2,CASSRGTSQSTDTQYF
TRBV6-5,-,CASSVDRFSYNEQFF
TRBV2,TRBD2,CAGSGRKTGELFF
TRBV6-5,-,CASSSWGGPTDTQYF
TRBV20-1,TRBD1,CSARSDPGQTFGYTF
TRBV20-1,TRBD1,CSARPVRGNSPLHF
TRBV10-1,TRBD1,CASSEGGGRSYNEQFF
TRBV7-9,-,CATADSSYNEQFF